The 28 T cell receptor beta chains below were found in one sample sequenced in a study of Ad26.COV2.S vaccination and SARS-CoV-2 variants. Documented treatment: approximately 18 received Ad26.COV2.S at low or high dose, single or two shots; about 5 received placebo; per-sample allocation not given. Vaccine and placebo recipients were sampled on day 63 after the first injection. Assay: immunoSEQ multiplex PCR; the TCRdb copy retains only in-frame clones and omits some. Of 200,000 to 250,000 clones detected, roughly 90% appear once; the ten largest clones hold around 10%. The input for sequencing was peripheral blood, taken in a trial of Ad26.COV2.S vaccine versus placebo. Receptors were obtained from a person aged 18-60 years who received the Ad26.COV2.S COVID-19 vaccine or a placebo.

V usage is TRBV5-6 and J usage is TRBJ2-7, with D perhaps being TRBD1 or TRBD2 (5 bases each). The V gene's germline CDR1 is SGHDT and CDR2 YYEEEE. This CDR3 has 17 residues. V was pared by 1 base and J by 3 bases, with 20 bases between. CDR3 in DNA: TGTGCCAGCAGCTTGCTTTTGGCGGGCACGGGACGCTACGAGCAGTACTTC. It codes for CASSLLLAGTGRYEQYF.

CDR3 residues: CASSQDVSVQPQHF. The CDR3 region has the DNA TGCGCCAGCAGCCAAGATGTCTCCGTTCAGCCCCAGCATTTT. The chain couples TRBV4-3 to TRBJ1-5; no clear D gene. V was shortened by 0 bases and J by 6 bases, with 9 bases between the two germline ends. Germline V gene data show CDR1 as LGHNA and CDR2 as YSLEER. The CDR3 extends over 14 amino acids.

V usage is TRBV5-1 and J usage is TRBJ2-2; 7 positions agree with TRBD1. Germline V gene lookup returns CDR1 SGHRS and CDR2 YFSETQ. The CDR3 totals 14 residues. The junction had 5 bases not matched to a gene; V was cut back by 3 bases and J by 6 bases. CDR3 sequence reads: CASSSIQGPGELFF. In DNA, the CDR3 is TGCGCCAGCAGCTCGATACAGGGGCCCGGGGAGCTGTTTTTT. The complete variable domain, with remaining parts taken from reference TRBV5-1 and TRBJ2-2, reads KAGVTQTPRYLIKTRGQQVTLSCSPISGHRSVSWYQQTPGQGLQFLFEYFSETQRNKGNFPGRFSGRQFSNSRSEMNVSTLELGDSALYLCASSSIQGPGELFFGEGSRLTVL.

The rearrangement joins TRBV4-3 to TRBJ2-2; D unresolved. Germline V gene lookup returns CDR1 LGHNA and CDR2 YSLEER. Trimming shortened V by 0 bases and J by 3 bases, and 8 bases separated the two germline ends. The CDR3 covers 15 residues. The CDR3 DNA is TGCGCCAGCAGCCAAGAAGTCGGAGACACCGGGGAGCTGTTTTTT. Translated, it gives CASSQEVGDTGELFF.

CDR3 nucleotide sequence: TGTGCCAGCAGTGACTCGATGGGGAGTCTCCCCGGGGAGCTGTTTTTT. It yields the protein CASSDSMGSLPGELFF. The chain couples TRBV6-4 to TRBJ2-2; tentatively, D is TRBD2 (5 bases). CDR3 length: 16 amino acids. CDR1 is MRHNA and CDR2 is SNTAGT in the germline V gene. V was pared by 0 bases and J by 6 bases, with 14 bases between.

The chain is built from TRBV7-6 and TRBJ2-7; D call uncertain. Trimming removed 1 base at V and 0 bases at J, with 7 bases between. CDR1 SGHVS and CDR2 FNYEAQ come from the germline V gene. The CDR3 covers 14 residues. The DNA for the CDR3 is TGTGCCAGCAGCTTAGGGGCAGGCTCCTACGAGCAGTACTTC. Amino acids: CASSLGAGSYEQYF.

The rearrangement uses TRBV7-8 and TRBJ1-5; 10 bases agree with TRBD1. Germline assignment: CDR1 SGHVS and CDR2 FQNEAQ. Losses at the gene ends were 6 bases for V and 0 bases for J; bases not matched to a gene: 5. The CDR3 covers 16 residues. CDR3 DNA: TGTGCCAGCAGTAGGGACAGGGGCTATAGCAATCAGCCCCAGCATTTT. It encodes CASSRDRGYSNQPQHF.

The chain uses TRBV5-1 and TRBJ1-2, with D possibly being TRBD1 (5 bases). Germline CDR1 and CDR2: SGHRS and YFSETQ. The CDR3 runs to 13 residues. Trimming stripped 0 bases from V and 2 bases from J, with 5 bases between. CDR3: CASSLAGNYGYTF. The DNA for the CDR3 is TGCGCCAGCAGCTTGGCAGGGAACTATGGCTACACCTTC.

This sequence joins TRBV10-3 and TRBJ2-7; 9 bases agree with TRBD1. The CDR3 totals 15 residues. V lost 3 bases to trimming and J lost 3 bases; unmatched junction nucleotides: 6. The germline V gene encodes CDR1 ENHRY and CDR2 SYGVKD. In DNA, the CDR3 is TGTGCCATCAGTGAAGCCGGGACAGGGCTCTACGAGCAGTACTTC. Amino acids: CAISEAGTGLYEQYF.

The chain carries TRBV6-5 and TRBJ2-7, with a tentative D call TRBD1 (5 bases). Trimming pared 1 base from V and 1 base from J, leaving 11 bases between. CDR3 length: 15 residues. The germline V gene encodes CDR1 MNHEY and CDR2 SVGAGI. The CDR3: CASSYFPQGSYEQYF. In nucleotides, the CDR3 is TGTGCCAGCAGTTACTTCCCCCAGGGATCCTACGAGCAGTACTTC.

CDR3 region: CASGSVQITGELFF. The CDR3 region has the DNA TGTGCCAGCGGGTCAGTACAGATCACCGGGGAGCTGTTTTTT. The rearrangement uses TRBV2 and TRBJ2-2; D gene uncertain. This CDR3 spans 14 amino acids. In germline, CDR1 is SNHLY, CDR2 FYNNEI. V dropped 8 bases and J dropped 4 bases, with 14 bases sitting between them.

This clone was seen just once. This sequence joins TRBV5-1 and TRBJ2-5; possibly TRBD2 for D (7 bases). There are 16 residues in the CDR3. CDR1 is SGHRS, CDR2 YFSETQ, per germline. V was shortened by 4 bases and J by 0 bases, with 16 bases between the two germline ends. The CDR3 DNA reads TGCGCCAGCAGCGGGGGGGCCTTCAGGTACCAAGAGACCCAGTACTTC. Translation gives CASSGGAFRYQETQYF.

The chain uses TRBV28 and TRBJ2-2; no firm D call. The length of the CDR3 is 15 residues. The V gene lost 3 bases and the J gene lost 5 bases, with 13 bases spanning the gap. Germline loops: CDR1 MDHEN, CDR2 SYDVKM. Written as DNA, the CDR3 is TGTGCCAGCAGTTTCTTTCCCGTTCGGACCGGGGAGCTGTTTTTT. It yields the protein CASSFFPVRTGELFF.

The CDR3 nucleotides read TGTGCCAGTAGTATGACAGGGAACCCCGGGGCCATCCCGAAGGGCTACACCTTC. It yields the protein CASSMTGNPGAIPKGYTF. The genes are TRBV19 and TRBJ1-2; 7 bases are shared with TRBD1. The CDR3 is made up of 18 amino acids. The germline V gene has CDR1 LNHDA and CDR2 SQIVND (reference sequence). V gave up 3 bases and J gave up 8 bases; unmatched junction bases: 21.

The rearrangement links TRBV4-3 to TRBJ2-3, with 7 nucleotides matching TRBD2. The CDR3 contains 16 residues. The trim removed 5 bases at V and 2 bases at J, leaving 10 bases unmatched. The germline V gene has CDR1 LGHNA and CDR2 YSLEER. CDR3 protein: CASSVRLASDTDTQYF. For the CDR3, the DNA is TGCGCCAGCAGCGTGCGACTAGCATCAGACACAGATACGCAGTATTTT.

This chain joins TRBV10-3 and TRBJ1-3; perhaps TRBD1 as D (5 bases). Germline V gene sequence: CDR1 ENHRY, CDR2 SYGVKD. The length of the CDR3 is 14 residues. Trimming shortened V by 8 bases and J by 0 bases, and 11 bases separated the two germline ends. The CDR3 region is CAISQGYSGNTIYF. The CDR3 DNA follows: TGTGCCATCTCCCAGGGTTACTCTGGAAACACCATATATTTT.

This clone has just one count. As DNA, the CDR3 is TGTGCCAGCTCACTTTCGGTCCTGAACACTGAAGCTTTCTTT. This codes for CASSLSVLNTEAFF. V is TRBV18 and J is TRBJ1-1; D uncertain. Germline CDR1 KGHSH, CDR2 LQKENI. V dropped 4 bases and J dropped 0 bases, with 9 bases sitting between them. The CDR3 sequence is 14 residues long.

The J gene is TRBJ2-7, the V gene TRBV18, with D uncertain. Trimming took 3 bases from V and 0 from J, leaving 9 bases between them. The CDR3 covers 14 residues. Germline CDR1 reads KGHSH; CDR2 reads LQKENI. DNA for the CDR3: TGTGCCAGCTCACCTCAAGTAGGCTCCTACGAGCAGTACTTC. Amino acid sequence: CASSPQVGSYEQYF.

The rearrangement links TRBV7-2 to TRBJ2-7; TRBD2 matches 10 bases. CDR3 length: 15 amino acids. J was trimmed by 5 bases and V by 2 bases; bases with no gene match: 6. CDR1 and CDR2 from the germline V gene are SGHTA and FQGNSA. The CDR3 protein is CASSLYEREGHEQYF. The DNA for the CDR3 is TGTGCCAGCAGCTTATACGAGCGGGAGGGCCACGAGCAGTACTTC.

On this clone itself: One end of the junction does not line up with germline, which may come from a read error. The rearrangement links TRBV7-7 to TRBJ2-1, with D perhaps matching TRBD1 or TRBD2 (6 bases each). CDR3 size: 15 residues. Germline V lookup: CDR1 SSHAT, CDR2 FNYEAQ (reference sequence). The CDR3: CASSLAPGGHNEQFF. The CDR3 nucleotides read TGTGCTAGCAGCTTAGCCCCCGGGGGCCACAATGAGCAGTTCTTC. The full variable domain, completed using reference TRBV7-7 and TRBJ2-1, is GAGVSQSPRYKVTKRGQDVTLRCDPISSHATLYWYQQALGQGPEFLTYFNYEAQPDKSGLPSDRFSAERPEGSISTLTIQRTEQRDSAMYRCASSLAPGGHNEQFFGPGTRLTVL.

This chain joins TRBV5-1 and TRBJ2-7; D is possibly TRBD1 (6 bases). Per germline, CDR1 SGHRS and CDR2 YFSETQ. Deletions cut 4 bases from V and 4 bases from J, with 15 bases between. There are 14 residues in the CDR3. This CDR3 reads CASSDSGVQYEQYF. The DNA for the CDR3 is TGCGCCAGCAGCGACTCAGGGGTCCAGTACGAGCAGTACTTC.

The chain uses TRBV6-2 or TRBV6-3 and TRBJ1-1, with unresolved D. The CDR3 sequence is 13 residues long. The germline V gene has CDR1 MNHEY and CDR2 SVGEGT. V dropped 1 base and J dropped 3 bases, with 6 bases sitting between them. The CDR3 is CASSYWKDTEAFF. The CDR3 nucleotides read TGTGCCAGCAGTTACTGGAAAGACACTGAAGCTTTCTTT.

The J gene is TRBJ2-5, the V gene TRBV7-9; D perhaps matches TRBD1 (5 bases). In germline, CDR1 is SEHNR, CDR2 FQNEAQ (reference sequence). CDR3 length: 13 residues. Trimming removed 5 bases from V and 3 bases from J, with 10 bases in between. Written as DNA, the CDR3 is TGTGCCAGCAGCCGCCAGGGTAAAGAGACCCAGTACTTC. Amino acids: CASSRQGKETQYF.

The chain carries TRBV6-2 or TRBV6-3 and TRBJ2-1; no clear D. Trimming took off 4 bases at V and 4 bases at J, with 2 bases between the two ends. In germline, CDR1 is MNHEY, CDR2 SVGEGT. This CDR3 has 11 amino acids. CDR3 DNA sequence: TGTGCCAGCAGTTGGTACAATGAGCAGTTCTTC. This codes for CASSWYNEQFF.

The chain links TRBV25-1 to TRBJ2-7, with 7 bases lining up with TRBD2. In germline, CDR1 is MGHDK, CDR2 SYGVNS. V lost 2 bases, J lost 1 base, and 5 bases stayed unmatched. The CDR3 runs 15 residues. The CDR3 region is CASSEQRGFSYEQYF. In DNA form, the CDR3 reads TGTGCCAGCAGTGAACAGCGGGGTTTTTCCTACGAGCAGTACTTC.

The chain joins TRBV6-4 to TRBJ1-6; tentatively, D is TRBD1 (5 bases). Germline-derived CDR1 and CDR2 are MRHNA and SNTAGT. The V end lost 8 bases, the J end lost 7 bases, and 18 bases lay between the germline ends. The CDR3 contains 15 residues. The DNA of the CDR3 is TGTGCCAGCTACCCCCGGCAGGGTTGGAATTCACCCCTCCACTTT. Translated: CASYPRQGWNSPLHF.

V and J are TRBV24-1 and TRBJ2-3; no clear D gene. CDR1 and CDR2 (germline): KGHDR, SFDVKD. CDR3 size: 15 residues. V was shortened by 4 bases and J by 0 bases, with 10 bases between the two germline ends. CDR3 residues: CATSDPLGSTDTQYF. The DNA for the CDR3 is TGTGCCACCAGTGACCCCCTTGGCAGCACAGATACGCAGTATTTT.

V usage is TRBV30 and J usage is TRBJ1-1; D possibly corresponds to TRBD1 (5 bases). Germline CDR1 is GTSNPN and CDR2 is SVGIG (reference sequence). The CDR3 has 11 amino acids. Deletions cut 2 bases from V and 11 bases from J, with 12 bases between. The chain's CDR3 is CAWSSGLSAFF. In DNA, the CDR3 is TGTGCCTGGAGTTCAGGGTTAAGTGCTTTCTTT.